Each of the 22 T cell receptor beta chains below was sequenced from the same sample in a study of human T cells and chemical hapten exposure. Time point of the sample: patch test 2, 6 weeks after DPC sensitization. Treatment meaning: therapeutic diphenylcyclopropenone sensitization with weekly scalp DPC. TCRdb analysed the RACE reads with MiXCR anew, one entry per CDR3 protein. The table records about 400,000 distinct CDR3 sequences, just under 6.5% of them present only once. The source material was whole blood, sampled in connection with sensitization to the hapten diphenylcyclopropenone (DPC). The receptors shown here come from a young woman with alopecia areata. Some clones in this sample may be carry-over from other donors' samples.

This clonotype was seen many times. The chain couples TRBV20-1 to TRBJ1-4, with no clear D. This CDR3 has 14 amino acids. Looked up from germline, CDR1 is DFQATT and CDR2 is SNEGSKA (reference sequence). The V and J ends lost 0 bases and 7 bases respectively, with 12 bases between them. CDR3 nucleotide sequence: TGCAGTGCTAGAGATGGAGGGCCAACTGAAAAACTGTTTTTT. It translates to CSARDGGPTEKLFF.

The table lists this clonotype with many counts. V gene TRBV11-2 combines with J gene TRBJ2-5; D is ambiguous. Trimming pared 3 bases from V and 6 bases from J, leaving 5 bases between. The germline V gene encodes CDR1 SGHAT and CDR2 FQNNGV. This CDR3 contains 11 residues. In nucleotides, the CDR3 is TGTGCCAGCAGCTTGATAAAGACCCAGTACTTC. Encoded protein: CASSLIKTQYF. The full variable domain, its missing parts supplied by reference TRBV11-2 and TRBJ2-5, is EAGVAQSPRYKIIEKRQSVAFWCNPISGHATLYWYQQILGQGPKLLIQFQNNGVVDDSQLPKDRFSAERLKGVDSTLKIQPAKLEDSAVYLCASSLIKTQYFGPGTRLLVL.

V and J are TRBV27 and TRBJ1-1, with 7 bases lining up with TRBD1. V trimming: 0 bases; J trimming: 4 bases; junction bases outside the gene matches: 5. This CDR3 spans 15 amino acids. Germline V gene data show CDR1 as MNHEY and CDR2 as SMNVEV (reference sequence). This CDR3 is CASSLSQGTATEAFF. In DNA form, the CDR3 reads TGTGCCAGCAGTTTATCTCAGGGGACAGCCACTGAAGCTTTCTTT.

Notes on this clonotype: A much bigger clone sits one base away, suggesting this may be a read error. CDR3 sequence: CASSLSDRGTDAFF. The CDR3 DNA is TGTGCCAGCAGTTTATCAGATAGAGGCACTGACGCTTTCTTT. The V call is TRBV28, the J call TRBJ1-1, with no clear D. Germline V CDR1 and CDR2: MDHEN, SYDVKM. There are 14 residues in the CDR3. The whole variable domain, remainder taken from reference TRBV28 and TRBJ1-1, is DVKVTQSSRYLVKRTGEKVFLECVQDMDHENMFWYRQDPGLGLRLIYFSYDVKMKEKGDIPEGYSVSREKKERFSLILESASTNQTSMYLCASSLSDRGTDAFFGQGTRLTVV.

The chain has TRBV5-5 and TRBJ2-7; TRBD2 matches 7 bases. The CDR3 loop spans 13 amino acids. The V gene end was trimmed by 4 bases and the J gene end by 8 bases; junction bases not matched to a gene: 9. Germline CDR1 is SGHKS and CDR2 is YYEKEE (reference sequence). For the CDR3, the DNA is TGTGCCAGCAGCCCGGGGCAGGGAGGGCAGCAGTACTTC. Amino acid sequence: CASSPGQGGQQYF.

This clonotype was observed many times. The chain combines TRBV18 with TRBJ1-2; a possible D gene is TRBD1 (5 bases). Germline CDR1 KGHSH, CDR2 LQKENI. V was trimmed by 2 bases and J by 4 bases, leaving 11 bases between them. CDR3 length: 14 amino acids. The CDR3 coding sequence is TGTGCCAGCTCACCAATGGGGGACCTCTATGGCTACACCTTC. Translation gives CASSPMGDLYGYTF.

This clonotype was detected only a few times. The V call is TRBV18, the J call TRBJ2-2; no reliable D call. Trimming pared 6 bases from V and 6 bases from J, leaving 8 bases between. Germline V gene lookup returns CDR1 KGHSH and CDR2 LQKENI. The CDR3 sequence is 12 residues long. The CDR3 bases are TGTGCCAGCTCCGAGGTCGCCGGGGAGCTGTTTTTT. Translated: CASSEVAGELFF.

This clonotype was observed at least ten times. This chain uses TRBV7-2 with TRBJ1-1; 9 bases are shared with TRBD1. V shed 3 bases, J shed 1 base, and the junction held 9 bases outside the gene matches. Germline CDR1 and CDR2: SGHTA and FQGNSA. The CDR3 is 17 amino acids. In DNA, the CDR3 is TGTGCCAGCAGCTTTTACCGGGACAGGGTCTCGAACACTGAAGCTTTCTTT. This encodes CASSFYRDRVSNTEAFF.

The chain joins TRBV4-3 to TRBJ2-3; D is unresolved. Trimming cost V 0 bases and J 1 base, with 20 bases left between them. The germline V gene encodes CDR1 LGHNA and CDR2 YSLEER. The CDR3 totals 19 residues. Here the CDR3 reads CASSQESPHRASRTDTQYF. The CDR3 DNA reads as TGCGCCAGCAGCCAAGAAAGTCCCCATAGGGCTTCACGCACAGATACGCAGTATTTT.

This clonotype was picked up many times. V gene TRBV6-2 or TRBV6-3 combines with J gene TRBJ1-1; D might be TRBD1 (6 bases). The CDR3 covers 14 residues. CDR1 and CDR2 (germline): MNHEY, SVGEGT. V lost 7 bases and J 1 base, leaving 13 bases between the germline ends. CDR3 in amino acids: CASIHQGWNTEAFF. For the CDR3, the DNA is TGTGCCAGCATACATCAGGGGTGGAACACTGAAGCTTTCTTT.

The chain uses TRBV10-3 and TRBJ1-5; TRBD1 is a possible D gene (5 bases). Germline CDR1 and CDR2: ENHRY and SYGVKD. The CDR3 covers 13 residues. V gave up 6 bases and J gave up 0 bases, with 6 bases separating them. The CDR3 DNA reads as TGTGCCATCAGCAGGGATAGCAATCAGCCCCAGCATTTT. Translation: CAISRDSNQPQHF.

Many counts were recorded for this clonotype. This sequence joins TRBV6-2 or TRBV6-3 and TRBJ2-1, with 11 positions matching TRBD2. Per germline, CDR1 MNHEY and CDR2 SVGEGT. V was clipped by 4 bases and J by 9 bases; unmatched bases: 5. This CDR3 comprises 14 residues. The CDR3 loop reads CASSFTGTSGEQFF. The CDR3 bases are TGTGCCAGCAGTTTCACCGGGACTAGCGGTGAGCAGTTCTTC.

The chain uses TRBV7-9 and TRBJ2-3, with TRBD2 identical over 10 bases. There are 15 residues in the CDR3. The V segment lost 6 bases and the J segment 6 bases; nucleotides outside the gene matches: 9. Germline lookup yields CDR1 SEHNR and CDR2 FQNEAQ (reference sequence). CDR3 bases: TGTGCCAGCAGTTCCAAGCGGGGGGGCTTCGATACGCAGTATTTT. It is translated as CASSSKRGGFDTQYF.

The rearrangement links TRBV7-9 to TRBJ1-4; D is unresolved. This CDR3 contains 15 residues. V lost 0 bases and J 5 bases, leaving 10 bases between the germline ends. Germline V gene lookup returns CDR1 SEHNR and CDR2 FQNEAQ (reference sequence). CDR3 loop: CASSLASGYNEKLFF. The DNA of the CDR3 is TGTGCCAGCAGCTTAGCGTCCGGATACAATGAAAAACTGTTTTTT.

This clonotype has ten or more counts. This sequence joins TRBV7-8 and TRBJ1-1; 8 positions agree with TRBD1. After removal of 7 bases from V and 2 bases from J, the junction contained 6 bases not matched to a gene. Germline CDR1 is SGHVS and CDR2 is FQNEAQ. The CDR3 totals 14 residues. The CDR3 here is CASTRDRSNTEAFF. The CDR3 DNA reads as TGTGCCAGCACGCGGGACAGGAGCAACACTGAAGCTTTCTTT. Supplemented by reference TRBV7-8 and TRBJ1-1, the full variable domain reads GAGVSQSPRYKVAKRGQDVALRCDPISGHVSLFWYQQALGQGPEFLTYFQNEAQLDKSGLPSDRFFAERPEGSVSTLKIQRTQQEDSAVYLCASTRDRSNTEAFFGQGTRLTVV.

This clonotype occurred a few times. The gene calls are TRBV7-9 and TRBJ1-6; no clear D gene. The CDR3 runs to 14 residues. The V end was cut by 2 bases, the J end by 15 bases, with 17 bases between. The germline CDR1 and CDR2 sequences are SEHNR and FQNEAQ (reference sequence). CDR3 loop: CASSLTSPIEGLHF. CDR3 bases: TGTGCCAGCAGCTTAACATCCCCAATTGAGGGCCTCCACTTT.

This clonotype was observed many times. The rearrangement links TRBV20-1 to TRBJ1-1; 10 nucleotides agree with TRBD1. This CDR3 is 14 amino acids long. After removal of 1 base from V and 3 bases from J, the junction contained 2 bases not matched to a gene. The germline V gene encodes CDR1 DFQATT and CDR2 SNEGSKA (reference sequence). The DNA of the CDR3 is TGCAGTGCTAGAGCAGGGACAGGGGACACTGAAGCTTTCTTT. Translated, it gives CSARAGTGDTEAFF.

This clonotype was observed a few times. The J gene is TRBJ2-1, the V gene TRBV7-9; a possible D gene is TRBD2 (5 bases). V was trimmed by 5 bases and J by 0 bases, leaving 14 bases between them. CDR1 is SEHNR, CDR2 FQNEAQ, per germline (reference sequence). The CDR3 loop spans 16 amino acids. This CDR3 reads CASSPKDGNSYNEQFF. DNA for the CDR3: TGTGCCAGCAGCCCGAAGGACGGGAACTCCTACAATGAGCAGTTCTTC.

This clonotype was detected a few times. V and J are TRBV7-2 and TRBJ2-7; 8 positions match TRBD2. Looked up from germline, CDR1 is SGHTA and CDR2 is FQGNSA. This CDR3 spans 13 amino acids. With 5 bases clipped from V and 4 bases from J, the junction kept 4 bases outside the gene matches. This CDR3 reads CASSPGGGYEQYF. The CDR3 bases are TGTGCCAGCAGCCCCGGGGGGGGTTACGAGCAGTACTTC.

The V and J genes are TRBV29-1 and TRBJ1-5; D gene uncertain. Trimming took off 6 bases at V and 2 bases at J, with 8 bases between the two ends. The V gene's germline CDR1 is SQVTM and CDR2 ANQGSEA. The length of the CDR3 is 12 residues. CDR3 protein: CSVRLGNQPQHF. The DNA for the CDR3 is TGCAGCGTGAGGCTGGGCAATCAGCCCCAGCATTTT.

The V gene is TRBV5-1, the J gene TRBJ1-2; D is uncertain. There are 13 residues in the CDR3. V was shortened by 0 bases and J by 4 bases, with 7 bases between the two germline ends. Germline V gives CDR1 SGHRS, CDR2 YFSETQ. The CDR3 nucleotides are TGCGCCAGCAGCTTGGATTCCACCTATGGCTACACCTTC. Amino acid sequence: CASSLDSTYGYTF.

This clonotype was counted many times. The chain carries TRBV7-2 and TRBJ2-1, with 7 bases lining up with TRBD1. With 5 bases clipped from V and 9 bases from J, the junction kept 13 bases outside the gene matches. There are 15 residues in the CDR3. From germline, CDR1 is SGHTA and CDR2 FQGNSA. CDR3 amino acids: CASSTQGDVFGEQFF. CDR3 nucleotide sequence: TGTGCCAGCAGCACGCAGGGGGACGTTTTTGGTGAGCAGTTCTTC.